The TCR beta chain under discussion was sequenced for a study of shared clonotypes between healthy human individuals. The repertoire was sequenced with immunoSEQ multiplex PCR; TCRdb's copy has only in-frame clones and lacks some. Here the sample spans 2 million to 2.5 million clones, approximately 93% being singletons. From CD4+ cells came CD45RA+ naive and CD45RA-negative memory subsets. Germline CDR1 MNHEY, CDR2 SVGAGI. This CDR3 has 14 residues. Trimming shortened V by 2 bases and J by 2 bases, and 10 bases separated the two germline ends. Material for sequencing was naive CD4+ T cells from PBMCs. Documented subset: CD45RA+ positively selected. This chain uses TRBV6-5 with TRBJ2-7, with D uncertain. The clonotype originates from a man younger than 30 in good health. Some clones in this sample may be carry-over from other donors' samples. The CDR3 loop is CASSYPGSPYEQYF. CDR3 bases: TGTGCCAGCAGTTACCCAGGATCTCCCTACGAGCAGTACTTC.